The entry below describes one TCR beta chain. Its matching antigen is unknown. Germline V lookup: CDR1 SQVTM, CDR2 ANQGSEA. This CDR3 region has 13 residues. This entry is derived from a study of CXCR3-negative and CXCR3-positive naive CD8 T cells. Study-wide findings and caveats: Both naive subsets, CXCR3-negative and CXCR3-positive, displayed similar TRBV-TRBJ usage, unlike memory cells. Higher TRB CDR3 hydrophobicity marked CXCR3-positive naive cells relative to CXCR3-negative naive cells.

The TRB cDNA libraries were prepared by 5' RACE with UMI labels. Using the 5' RACE reads, TCRdb records one entry per CDR3 protein without DNA. The sample has under 75,000 distinct CDR3 sequences. The sample consisted of naive CXCR3+ CD8+ T cells from blood. The subset here: CD45RO-CCR7+CD27+CD95- naive CD8+ T cells expressing CXCR3 (TNR3+). The chain links TRBV29-1 to TRBJ2-7; there is no DNA to check the TCRdb D call of TRBD1. This clonotype was sampled from a human donor in good health. Some clones in this sample may be carry-over from other donors' samples. The CDR3: CSVVGGFSYEQYF.